This is a list of T cell receptor beta chains from one sample in a study of blood T cells in healthy people across ages. TCRdb reanalysed the 5' RACE reads using MiXCR and keeps one entry per CDR3 protein. Of around 850,000 distinct CDR3 sequences listed, around 36% are singletons. What was sequenced was blood. These TCRs come from a man younger than 30 in good health. The CDR3 runs from the conserved cysteine through the conserved F or W. Fields, in order: D gene, clone size, V gene, J gene, CDR3 DNA, CDR3 protein. A D gene is named only where the DNA matches it firmly. The size entry is marked missing in some rows and otherwise reads once, few, many or a size class.

.	.	TRBV6-5	TRBJ1-3	TGTGCCAGCAGTTACGCTACCAAGCCGACAGAGCACTCTGGAAACACCATATATTTT	CASSYATKPTEHSGNTIYF
TRBD2	once	TRBV28	TRBJ2-2	TGTGCCAGCATTCGGGGGGACACCGGGGAGCTGTTTTTT	CASIRGDTGELFF
.	.	TRBV4-3	TRBJ1-2	TGCGCCAGCAGCCAAGCGACCGGAGGCTACACCTTC	CASSQATGGYTF
TRBD1	.	TRBV10-3	TRBJ1-5	TGTGCCATCAGCTCTCGCTCCGGGACAGGGGGCAATCAGCCCCAGCATTTT	CAISSRSGTGGNQPQHF
.	few	TRBV12-3/TRBV12-4	TRBJ2-3	TGTGCCAGCAGTTTCTTAGGGGGGTCCACAGATACGCAGTATTTT	CASSFLGGSTDTQYF
TRBD2	.	TRBV6-2/TRBV6-3	TRBJ2-5	TGTGCCAGCAGGATTATGAGCGGGGGGGCCGAAGAGACCCAGTACTTC	CASRIMSGGAEETQYF
.	.	TRBV27	TRBJ1-4	TGTGCCAGCAGTGCGGACATCTGGGGGGAAAAACTGTTTTTT	CASSADIWGEKLFF
.	.	TRBV4-2	TRBJ2-1	TGTGCCAGCAGCCAAGAACCGGGTGGTAATGAGCAGTTCTTC	CASSQEPGGNEQFF
.	.	TRBV5-1	TRBJ2-1	TGCGCCAGCAGCTTGGTTGCCGGGCTGGAGCAGTTCTTC	CASSLVAGLEQFF
.	.	TRBV4-2	TRBJ2-1	TGTGCCAGCAGCCGACTTCCGGGACTCAGTAGTGGCAATGAGCAGTTCTTC	CASSRLPGLSSGNEQFF
.	many	TRBV7-9	TRBJ2-1	TGTGCCAGCAGCTTAGTAATGGGGGCACACTCCAATGAGCAGTTCTTC	CASSLVMGAHSNEQFF
TRBD2	.	TRBV5-1	TRBJ2-1	TGCGCCAGCAGCATCGGGACTAGCGGGAGTATTGAGCAGTTCTTC	CASSIGTSGSIEQFF
.	.	TRBV5-6	TRBJ1-1	TGTGCCAGCAGCTCCCCGTCAATTGGAGCTTTCTTT	CASSSPSIGAFF
TRBD1	few	TRBV30	TRBJ2-7	TGTGCCAGGGGACAGGGAACCTACGAGCAGTACTTC	CARGQGTYEQYF
TRBD1	.	TRBV20-1	TRBJ2-7	TGCAGTGCTTTTCCCAGACAGGGTAAGACCTCTTACGAGCAGTACTTC	CSAFPRQGKTSYEQYF
.	many	TRBV7-9	TRBJ1-1	TGTGCCAGCACCTCTAACACTGAAGCTTTCTTT	CASTSNTEAFF
.	.	TRBV28	TRBJ2-7	TGTGCCAGCAGTCCCCTAATCAGGGAAGTAAGTTTGGACGAGCAGTACTTC	CASSPLIREVSLDEQYF
.	.	TRBV4-1	TRBJ1-5	TGCGCCAGCAGCCAAGTGGGAAAGGGGCGCAATCAGCCCCAGCATTTT	CASSQVGKGRNQPQHF
TRBD1	.	TRBV5-6	TRBJ1-5	TGTGCCAGCAGCCCCGTCTCAGGGGGCGCGGGTTCTCAGCCCCAGCATTTT	CASSPVSGGAGSQPQHF
.	.	TRBV6-5	TRBJ1-2	TGTGCCAGCAGTTACTCACAGGGACCCTATGGCTACACCTTC	CASSYSQGPYGYTF
.	.	TRBV4-1	TRBJ2-1	TGCGCCAGCAGCCAGTGGCAGAACAATGAGCAGTTCTTC	CASSQWQNNEQFF
TRBD2	.	TRBV2	TRBJ2-5	TGTGCCAGCAGTGTGATAATAGCGGGGGATCTTCAAGAGACCCAGTACTTC	CASSVIIAGDLQETQYF
.	few	TRBV4-3	TRBJ1-1	TGCGCCAGCAGCCAAGAGGGTTTGGAGAACACTGAAGCTTTCTTT	CASSQEGLENTEAFF
.	many	TRBV4-1	TRBJ1-2	TGCGCCAGCAGCCAAGGCAGGGATACTAACTATGGCTACACCTTC	CASSQGRDTNYGYTF
.	.	TRBV4-2	TRBJ1-4	TGTGCCAGCAGCCAAGATGGACGGAATGAAAAACTGTTTTTT	CASSQDGRNEKLFF
TRBD2	.	TRBV7-9	TRBJ2-5	TGTGCCAGCAGCTTAGGACTAGCGGGGGATAAAGAGACCCAGTACTTC	CASSLGLAGDKETQYF
.	many	TRBV12-3/TRBV12-4	TRBJ2-3	TGTGCCAGCAGTTTAGCGCTTCCAGCGGATACGCAGTATTTT	CASSLALPADTQYF
TRBD1	few	TRBV15	TRBJ2-5	TGTGCCGCCAGCAGAGAGGGACAGGGGTTTTTGGAGACCCAGTACTTC	CAASREGQGFLETQYF
.	few	TRBV7-2	TRBJ2-7	TGTGCCAGCAGCTCAACCGGGGTATCCCGCTCCTACGAGCAGTACTTC	CASSSTGVSRSYEQYF
TRBD1	many	TRBV10-3	TRBJ2-1	TGTGCCATCAGGATGGGATCAGGGGGCAATGAGCAGTTCTTC	CAIRMGSGGNEQFF
.	.	TRBV5-1	TRBJ2-6	TGCGCCAGCAGCTTGAACAGGGATCCCTCTGGGGCCAACGTCCTGACTTTC	CASSLNRDPSGANVLTF
.	few	TRBV5-1	TRBJ1-1	TGCGCCAGCAGCTTGGTGGCTGCAGGTGGTGAAGCTTTCTTT	CASSLVAAGGEAFF
.	many	TRBV5-1	TRBJ2-3	TGCGCCAGCAGCTCAGACAGATTGTCCTCCTCCACGCAGTATTTT	CASSSDRLSSSTQYF
.	.	TRBV20-1	TRBJ2-7	TGCAGTGCTAGAGAGGGGACGCAGAATTACGAGCAGTACTTC	CSAREGTQNYEQYF